This T cell receptor (beta chain) derives from a study of cytomegalovirus exposure and HLA in healthy donors. At the level of the study: Samples from HLA-typed donors yielded about 80 million unique TCRs in an early data release. Points from the study as a whole: TCR beta chain V- and J-gene trimming was linked, in a later analysis, to a missense variant in DCLRE1C. Presence/absence analyses took donor sequencing depth as roughly uniform. Information on immune exposure was restricted to one variable (CMV serostatus).

This clone appeared a few times. Its cognate antigen is unknown. Primers included in the PCR were 60 Vbeta and 13 Jbeta primers. Repertoires were generated with immunoSEQ multiplex PCR, while TCRdb's copy carries only in-frame clones and drops some. The sample comprises 200,000 or so clones, more than 65% of which are singletons, and around 0.63% rests with the top ten. CDR3 length equals 18 residues. Unmatched junction bases numbered 12, after V lost 0 bases and J lost 2 bases. Germline lookup yields CDR1 SGHNT and CDR2 YENEEA. The chain joins TRBV11-3 to TRBJ2-7, with TRBD2 identical over 8 bases. This sequence originates from a man younger than 30 in good health and CMV-seronegative. The sample taken for sequencing was PBMCs. Here the CDR3 reads CASSLEARFGGVPYEQYF. The CDR3 nucleotides are TGTGCCAGCAGCTTAGAGGCTAGGTTCGGGGGGGTCCCCTACGAGCAGTACTTC.